Sequencing of this TCR beta chain was carried out in a study of cytomegalovirus exposure and HLA in healthy donors (dated by TCRdb to about 2017). Broadly, across the study: According to a later analysis, the approximately 120 validation repertoires were produced on the same platform as the 600 to 850 repertoires of the first cohort. The study aimed to test whether cataloging public T cell receptors could reveal signatures of past pathogen exposure. In addition to the first cohort of roughly 670 subjects, a separate validation cohort of about 120 different subjects was used. To predict cytomegalovirus infection status, the study brought together high-throughput TCR immunosequencing, statistical association of individual TCRs with disease status, and machine learning. The full study reports these points: The authors suggested that the approach could potentially be generalized to other disease states and immunological phenotypes. In both the original and validation cohorts, the classifier was reported to diagnose cytomegalovirus status with high specificity and sensitivity. The validation cohort had no HLA typing available for a later analysis, so co-occurrence within that cohort was assessed over all 120 or so repertoires. Of the cluster scores, about 94% were above 0 in a later analysis, which found that TCRs clustered in the first cohort also tended to co-occur in the approximately 110 validation repertoires. Across donors, most TCR sequences were observed very rarely, whereas some public TCRs were present in many individuals. A total of 150 to 200 TCR beta chains were listed by the study as associated with cytomegalovirus. Three of the identified cytomegalovirus-associated TCR beta chains were confirmed in vitro to be specific for cytomegalovirus antigens.

Donors formed part of the validation cohort, which comprised 95 to 150 subjects and was distinct from the first cohort of under 850 subjects. Library preparation used the immunoSEQ multiplex PCR assay. In the source study's methods: A statistical classification framework was built to diagnose cytomegalovirus status from the catalog of TCR beta chain sequences. Not all clones reach the TCRdb copy of this immuneACCESS table, which keeps in-frame sequences only. Checked studies attribute under half of the gap to unresolved V genes and leave the rest unexplained. The DNA was the basis for D and trimming; V, J and clone size are from that table. The sample table holds 97,000 or so clones, of which roughly nine tenths were seen once. Over 6% of the sample rests with the top ten. With regard to this clone: The antigen it recognizes is unknown. No clone much larger than this one lies a single base away; base qualities are absent.

Sequences KGHSH (CDR1) and LQKENI (CDR2) are obtained from the germline V gene. The junction shows trimming of 3 bases on V and 2 bases on J, and the gene matches do not reach 5 bases of it. The CDR3 holds 16 amino acids from the cysteine to the phenylalanine. The sequence is cut down to CDR3 DNA, 48 bases in frame from base 1. This sequence originates from a man in his late teens or twenties in good health and CMV-seropositive. Material for sequencing was PBMCs. The chain employs TRBV18 and TRBJ2-7, and TRBD2 matches 12 of the central bases. The nucleotide sequence reads TGTGCCAGCTCACCCCGGCTAGCGGGGGGGACCTACGAGCAGTACTTC. It translates to CASSPRLAGGTYEQYF. Beyond the CDR3, the reference TRBV18 and TRBJ2-7 genes provide the residues; the full variable domain reads: NAGVMQNPRHLVRRRGQEARLRCSPMKGHSHVYWYRQLPEEGLKFMVYLQKENIIDESGMPKERFSAEFPKEGPSILRIQQVVRGDSAAYFCASSPRLAGGTYEQYFGPGTRLTVT.